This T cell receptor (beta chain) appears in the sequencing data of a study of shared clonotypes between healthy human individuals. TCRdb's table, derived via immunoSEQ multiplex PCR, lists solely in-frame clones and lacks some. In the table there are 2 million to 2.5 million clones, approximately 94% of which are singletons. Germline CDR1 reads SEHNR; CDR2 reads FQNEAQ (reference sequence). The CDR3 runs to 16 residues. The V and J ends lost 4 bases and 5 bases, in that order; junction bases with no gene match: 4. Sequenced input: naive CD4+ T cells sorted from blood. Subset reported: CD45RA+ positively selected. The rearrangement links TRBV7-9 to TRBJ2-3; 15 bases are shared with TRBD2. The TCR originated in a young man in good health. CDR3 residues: CASSSGLAGGRDTQYF. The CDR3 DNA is TGTGCCAGCAGCTCGGGACTAGCGGGGGGAAGAGATACGCAGTATTTT.